This T cell receptor (beta chain) was identified in a study of blood T cell repertoires in COVID-19. Assay used: immunoSEQ multiplex PCR; TCRdb lists only in-frame clones, some missing. The sample consists of tens of thousands of clones, around four fifths of them appearing once. CDR1 and CDR2 (germline): SGHTA, FQGNSA. After removal of 5 bases from V and 5 bases from J, the junction contained 6 bases not matched to a gene. The CDR3 covers 14 residues. The sequence came from a man in his 70s with acute or convalescent COVID-19. J is TRBJ2-7 and V is TRBV7-2, with 10 bases identical to TRBD2. Sequenced: peripheral blood. The CDR3 DNA follows: TGTGCCAGCAGCGAGCGGGGGGGCATCAACGAGCAGTACTTC. Protein: CASSERGGINEQYF.